A single TCR beta chain is shown here with its context. The data derive from a study of Ad26.COV2.S vaccination and SARS-CoV-2 variants. Treatment reported: around 19 received Ad26.COV2.S at low or high dose, single or two shots; roughly five received placebo; per-sample allocation not given. Each sample was drawn 63 days after the first injection (of vaccine or placebo). Germline V gene sequence: CDR1 SNHLY, CDR2 FYNNEI. V was clipped by 9 bases and J by 0 bases, with 14 bases between them. This CDR3 has 15 residues. The table came from immunoSEQ multiplex PCR; TCRdb's copy has only in-frame clones and leaves some out. The sample has about 400,000 clones; 75% to 90% are singletons.

This clonotype was obtained from a person between 18 and 65 years old who received the Ad26.COV2.S COVID-19 vaccine or a placebo. The sequences come from peripheral blood, collected in a trial of Ad26.COV2.S vaccine versus placebo. The gene calls are TRBV2 and TRBJ2-2; no clear D. The CDR3 spells CASSGQNANTGELFF. The CDR3 nucleotides read TGTGCCAGTTCCGGGCAGAACGCGAACACCGGGGAGCTGTTTTTT.